Listed below are T cell receptor beta chains from one sample, sequenced in a study of cytomegalovirus exposure and HLA in healthy donors. Sequencing was performed with immunoSEQ multiplex PCR; in TCRdb, only in-frame clones are kept and a portion is missing. Of more than 95,000 clones in the sample, 60% to 85% were seen once. The sequenced sample consisted of PBMCs. The receptors come from a man aged 50 to 59 in good health and CMV-seronegative. Each CDR3 is given with its conserved first and last residue. Fields, in order: V gene, D gene, J gene, clone size, CDR3 DNA, CDR3 protein. D genes are given only for firm matches. The size entry is marked missing in some rows and otherwise reads once, few, many or a size class.

TRBV19	TRBD1	TRBJ2-2	-	TGTGCCAGTAGTATAGCCGGGACAGCCGAAGGGGAGCTGTTTTTT	CASSIAGTAEGELFF
TRBV13	-	TRBJ2-1	-	TGTGCCAGCAGCCGACCCATCAGCGATGAGCAGTTCTTC	CASSRPISDEQFF
TRBV28	-	TRBJ1-2	-	TGTGCCAGCAGTTTGATCGGTATAACTAACTATGGCTACACCTTC	CASSLIGITNYGYTF
TRBV9	-	TRBJ1-6	once	TGTGCCAGCAGCGTAGATGGCAGTCATAATTCACCCCTCCACTTT	CASSVDGSHNSPLHF
TRBV11-2	TRBD1	TRBJ1-1	-	TGTGCCAGCAGCTTAGATTCGGCAGGGGGACATGAAGCTTTCTTT	CASSLDSAGGHEAFF
TRBV19	-	TRBJ1-5	-	TGTGCCAGTAGTAGCGTGCCGGGCAATCAGCCCCAGCATTTT	CASSSVPGNQPQHF
TRBV11-3	TRBD1	TRBJ1-1	few	TGTGCCAGCAGCCGACAGGGACAGGGGACCGAAGCTTTCTTT	CASSRQGQGTEAFF
TRBV7-9	TRBD1	TRBJ2-7	-	TGTGCCAGCAGCCCGAACAGGGGTTTTAGGAACGAGCAGTACTTC	CASSPNRGFRNEQYF
TRBV4-1	-	TRBJ2-3	-	TGCGCCAGCAGCCAAGAAGGGGCCCTAGTGGCAGATACGCAGTATTTT	CASSQEGALVADTQYF
TRBV5-1	TRBD2	TRBJ2-3	few	TGCGCCAGCAGCTTGTCAACCGTAGCGGGGGGATTCACAGATACGCAGTATTTT	CASSLSTVAGGFTDTQYF
TRBV11-2	-	TRBJ2-1	once	TGTGCCAGCAGCCCGACGGGGATTGAGCAGTTCTTC	CASSPTGIEQFF
TRBV11-2	-	TRBJ1-6	-	TGTGCCAGCAGCTGGAATCGGGAAAGCTCCTATAATTCACCCCTCCACTTT	CASSWNRESSYNSPLHF
TRBV9	-	TRBJ1-5	-	TGTGCCAGCAGCGTTGGCCTGCTCAATCAGCCCCAGCATTTT	CASSVGLLNQPQHF
TRBV5-1	TRBD1	TRBJ2-1	-	TGCGCCAGCACCCGGGGACAGGGCCGCGATGAGCAGTTCTTC	CASTRGQGRDEQFF
TRBV7-9	TRBD2	TRBJ2-5	-	TGTGCCAGCAGCTTATCTAGCGGGGGGCCCGGGGAGACCCAGTACTTC	CASSLSSGGPGETQYF
TRBV19	-	TRBJ1-6	-	TGTGCCAGTAGTCGGGACCTCAGGGGTGGTAATTCACCCCTCCACTTT	CASSRDLRGGNSPLHF
TRBV7-9	TRBD2	TRBJ2-1	-	TGTGCCAGCAGCTTAGGCACTAGCGGGGGTTACAATGAGCAGTTCTTC	CASSLGTSGGYNEQFF
TRBV6-5	TRBD1	TRBJ2-2	-	TGTGCCAGCAGTTACTCCGGGACAGGGTTCGGGGAGCTGTTTTTT	CASSYSGTGFGELFF
TRBV7-9	-	TRBJ1-2	-	TGTGCCAGTTCTAAGCAGCTTACCACGGACACCTATGGCTACACCTTC	CASSKQLTTDTYGYTF
TRBV25-1	TRBD2	TRBJ2-3	-	TGTGCCAGCACCCCCCTCAGCGGGGGGAGAGATACGCAGTATTTT	CASTPLSGGRDTQYF
TRBV18	TRBD2	TRBJ2-1	-	TGTGCCAGCTCACCCCCTGCCGGGACTAGCGGGGGGAATGAGCAGTTCTTC	CASSPPAGTSGGNEQFF
TRBV4-1	-	TRBJ2-7	-	TGCGCCAGCAGCCAGGGGTCGGGGTCGACCTACGAGCAGTACTTC	CASSQGSGSTYEQYF
TRBV19	TRBD1	TRBJ2-2	once	TGTGCCAGTAGTGGGGGACAGGAAATCCCCGGGGAGCTGTTTTTT	CASSGGQEIPGELFF
TRBV2	-	TRBJ2-1	once	TGTGCCAGCAGTGAAGCCGATATCACAGCAAATGAGCAGTTCTTC	CASSEADITANEQFF
TRBV6-5	TRBD1	TRBJ2-5	-	TGTGCCAGCAGTCAAGGGACAGGACAAGAGACCCAGTACTTC	CASSQGTGQETQYF
TRBV7-2	-	TRBJ1-2	-	TGTGCCAGCAGTGCCGCCAATGCGGGGACTGGCTACACCTTC	CASSAANAGTGYTF
TRBV6-6	TRBD2	TRBJ2-1	-	TGTGCCAGCACCGTGGGCCTAGCGGGGGGTGAGCAGTTCTTC	CASTVGLAGGEQFF
TRBV5-8	TRBD1	TRBJ1-2	-	TGTGCCAGCAACCGGGACAGGGGTTATGGCTACACCTTC	CASNRDRGYGYTF
TRBV7-9	-	TRBJ1-2	-	TGTTCCAGCAGCGGGGACGGGGACACAGCTAACTATGGCTACACCTTC	CSSSGDGDTANYGYTF
TRBV25-1	TRBD1	TRBJ2-5	-	TGTGCCAGCAGTGATTGGACAGGGCAAAGACGTACCCAGTACTTC	CASSDWTGQRRTQYF
TRBV5-1	-	TRBJ1-1	few	TGCGCCAGCAATGTCGGAGACACTGAAGCTTTCTTT	CASNVGDTEAFF
TRBV5-4	-	TRBJ2-7	-	TGTGCCAGCAGCTTGGAAGGCGGGTCCTACGAGCAGTACTTC	CASSLEGGSYEQYF
TRBV10-3	TRBD2	TRBJ2-1	-	TGTGCCATCAGTGAGTCGATGGCGGGGGAGTACAATGAGCAGTTCTTC	CAISESMAGEYNEQFF
TRBV25-1	-	TRBJ1-1	-	TGTGCCAGCAGTGCGCAGTTTAACACTGAAGCTTTCTTT	CASSAQFNTEAFF
TRBV7-9	TRBD2	TRBJ2-5	-	TGTGCCAGCAGTGGGACTAGCGGGGGGGAACAAGAGACCCAGTACTTC	CASSGTSGGEQETQYF
TRBV19	TRBD1	TRBJ1-6	-	TGTGCCAGTAGGGGACAGGGGTGGTCACCCCTCCACTTT	CASRGQGWSPLHF
TRBV6-1	-	TRBJ2-5	-	TGTGCCAGCATTCGGGGGTACCAAGAGACCCAGTACTTC	CASIRGYQETQYF
TRBV11-2	-	TRBJ1-5	-	TGTGCCAGCAGCTTAGAGGCAAGCAATCAGCCCCAGCATTTT	CASSLEASNQPQHF
TRBV6-5	-	TRBJ1-1	-	TGTGCCAGCAGTTACTCATGGGTGGGCTCTGAAGCTTTCTTT	CASSYSWVGSEAFF
TRBV19	-	TRBJ2-2	few	TGTGCCAGTAGATCTCCAGGGGCCCCATCCGGGGAGCTGTTTTTT	CASRSPGAPSGELFF
TRBV5-1	TRBD1	TRBJ1-2	-	TGCGCCAGCAGCTTACAAAGTTTACAGGGGGTTGGCTACACCTTC	CASSLQSLQGVGYTF
TRBV7-9	-	TRBJ1-3	-	TGTGCCAGCACCTTCAGGGATGCGAGAAACACCATATATTTT	CASTFRDARNTIYF
TRBV4-2	-	TRBJ2-1	-	TGTGCCAGCAGCCAAGTAGTCAGTGGGGCAAGAGAGCAGTTCTTC	CASSQVVSGAREQFF
TRBV7-3	-	TRBJ1-1	-	TGTGCCAGCAGCTTACACGGGGGTACAGGAACGGTAGCTTTCTTT	CASSLHGGTGTVAFF
TRBV6-1	TRBD1	TRBJ1-3	-	TGTGCCAGCAGTGAGGACAGGCTGGTTGACACCATATATTTT	CASSEDRLVDTIYF
TRBV2	TRBD1	TRBJ1-2	-	TGTGCCAGCAGGGCCGACAGGGGGGGGCTCTCTGGCTACACCTTC	CASRADRGGLSGYTF